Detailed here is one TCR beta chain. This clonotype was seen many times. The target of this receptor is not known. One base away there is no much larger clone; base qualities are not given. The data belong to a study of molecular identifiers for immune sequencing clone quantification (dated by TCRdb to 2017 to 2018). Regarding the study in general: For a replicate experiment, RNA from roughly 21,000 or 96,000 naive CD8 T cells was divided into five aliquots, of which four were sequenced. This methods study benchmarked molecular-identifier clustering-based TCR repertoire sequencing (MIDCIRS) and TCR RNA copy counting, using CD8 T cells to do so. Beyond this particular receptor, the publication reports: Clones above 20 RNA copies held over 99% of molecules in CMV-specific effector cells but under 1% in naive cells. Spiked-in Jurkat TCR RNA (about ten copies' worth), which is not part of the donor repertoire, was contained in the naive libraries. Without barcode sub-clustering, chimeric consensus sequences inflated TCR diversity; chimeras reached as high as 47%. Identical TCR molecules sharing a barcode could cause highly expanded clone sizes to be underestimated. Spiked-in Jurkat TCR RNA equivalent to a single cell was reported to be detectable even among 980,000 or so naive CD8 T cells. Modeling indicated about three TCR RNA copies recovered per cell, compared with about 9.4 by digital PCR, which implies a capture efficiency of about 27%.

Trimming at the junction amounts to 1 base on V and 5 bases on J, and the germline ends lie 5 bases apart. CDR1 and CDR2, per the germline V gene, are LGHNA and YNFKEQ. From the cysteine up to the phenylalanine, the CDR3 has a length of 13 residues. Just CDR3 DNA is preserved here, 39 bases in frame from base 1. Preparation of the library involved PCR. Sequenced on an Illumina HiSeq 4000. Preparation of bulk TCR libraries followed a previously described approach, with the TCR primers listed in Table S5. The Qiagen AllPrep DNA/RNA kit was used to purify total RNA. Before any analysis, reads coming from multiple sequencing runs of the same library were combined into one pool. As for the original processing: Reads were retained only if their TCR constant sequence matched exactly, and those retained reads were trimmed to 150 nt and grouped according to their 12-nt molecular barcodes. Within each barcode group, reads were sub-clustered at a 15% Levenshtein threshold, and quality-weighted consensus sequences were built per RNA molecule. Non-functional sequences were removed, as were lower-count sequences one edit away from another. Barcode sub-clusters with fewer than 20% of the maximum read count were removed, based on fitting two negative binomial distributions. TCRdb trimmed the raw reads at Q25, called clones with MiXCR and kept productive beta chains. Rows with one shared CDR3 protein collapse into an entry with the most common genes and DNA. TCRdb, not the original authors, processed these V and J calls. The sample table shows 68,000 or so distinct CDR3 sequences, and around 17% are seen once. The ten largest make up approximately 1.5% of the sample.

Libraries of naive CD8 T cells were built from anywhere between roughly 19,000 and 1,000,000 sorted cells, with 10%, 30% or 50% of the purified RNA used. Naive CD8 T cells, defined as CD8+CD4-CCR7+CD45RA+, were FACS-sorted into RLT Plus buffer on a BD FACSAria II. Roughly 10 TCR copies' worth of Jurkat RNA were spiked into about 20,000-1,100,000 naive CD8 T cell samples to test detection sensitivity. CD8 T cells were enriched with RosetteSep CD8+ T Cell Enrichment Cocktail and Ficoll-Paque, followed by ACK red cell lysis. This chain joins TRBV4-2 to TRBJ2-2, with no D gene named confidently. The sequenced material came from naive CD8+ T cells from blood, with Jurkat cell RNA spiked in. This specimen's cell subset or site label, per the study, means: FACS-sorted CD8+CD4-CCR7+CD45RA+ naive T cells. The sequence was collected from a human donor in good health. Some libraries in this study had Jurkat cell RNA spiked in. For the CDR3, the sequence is CASSQGETGELFF. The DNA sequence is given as TGTGCCAGCAGCCAAGGAGAAACCGGGGAGCTGTTTTTT.